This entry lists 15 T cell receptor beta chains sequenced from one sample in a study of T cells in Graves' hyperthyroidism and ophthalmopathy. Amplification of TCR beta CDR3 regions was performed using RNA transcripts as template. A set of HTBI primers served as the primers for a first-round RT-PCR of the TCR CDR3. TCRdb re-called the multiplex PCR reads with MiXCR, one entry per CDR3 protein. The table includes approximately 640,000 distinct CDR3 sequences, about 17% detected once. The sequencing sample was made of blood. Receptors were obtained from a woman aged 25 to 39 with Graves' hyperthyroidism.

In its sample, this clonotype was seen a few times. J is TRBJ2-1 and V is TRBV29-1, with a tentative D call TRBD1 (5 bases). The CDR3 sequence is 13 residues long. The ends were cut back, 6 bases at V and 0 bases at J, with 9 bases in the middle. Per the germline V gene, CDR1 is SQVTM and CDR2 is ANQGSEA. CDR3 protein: CSVKTDSYNEQFF. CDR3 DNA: TGCAGCGTGAAGACAGACTCCTACAATGAGCAGTTCTTC.

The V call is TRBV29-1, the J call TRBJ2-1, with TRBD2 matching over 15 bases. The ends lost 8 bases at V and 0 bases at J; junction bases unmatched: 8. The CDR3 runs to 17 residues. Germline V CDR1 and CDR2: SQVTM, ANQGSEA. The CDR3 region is CSPFGTSGGSSYNEQFF. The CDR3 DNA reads TGCAGCCCCTTCGGGACTAGCGGGGGGAGCTCCTACAATGAGCAGTTCTTC.

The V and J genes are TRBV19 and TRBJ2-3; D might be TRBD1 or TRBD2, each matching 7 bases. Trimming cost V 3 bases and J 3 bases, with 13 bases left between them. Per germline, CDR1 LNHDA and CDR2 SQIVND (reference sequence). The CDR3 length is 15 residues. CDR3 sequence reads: CASSMWQGGTDTQYF. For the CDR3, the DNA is TGTGCCAGTAGTATGTGGCAGGGGGGGACAGATACGCAGTATTTT.

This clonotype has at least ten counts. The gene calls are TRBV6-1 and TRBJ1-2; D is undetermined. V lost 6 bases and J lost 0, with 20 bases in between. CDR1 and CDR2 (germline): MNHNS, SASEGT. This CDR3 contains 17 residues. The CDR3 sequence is CASSPTETTYTNYGYTF. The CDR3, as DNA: TGTGCCAGCAGCCCTACGGAAACTACTTATACTAACTATGGCTACACCTTC.

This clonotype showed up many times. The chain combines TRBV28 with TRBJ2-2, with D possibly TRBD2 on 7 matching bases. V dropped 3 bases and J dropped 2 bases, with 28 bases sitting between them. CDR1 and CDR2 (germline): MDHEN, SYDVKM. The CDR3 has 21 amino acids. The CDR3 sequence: CASSFESVTRGPPYNTGELFF. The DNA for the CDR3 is TGTGCCAGCAGTTTCGAGTCGGTAACGCGGGGGCCCCCGTACAACACCGGGGAGCTGTTTTTT.

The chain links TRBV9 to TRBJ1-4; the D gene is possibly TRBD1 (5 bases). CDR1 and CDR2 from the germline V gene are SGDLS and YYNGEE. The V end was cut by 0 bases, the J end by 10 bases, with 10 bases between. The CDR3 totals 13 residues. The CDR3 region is CASSVESRGKLFF. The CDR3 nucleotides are TGTGCCAGCAGCGTAGAAAGTAGGGGAAAACTGTTTTTT.

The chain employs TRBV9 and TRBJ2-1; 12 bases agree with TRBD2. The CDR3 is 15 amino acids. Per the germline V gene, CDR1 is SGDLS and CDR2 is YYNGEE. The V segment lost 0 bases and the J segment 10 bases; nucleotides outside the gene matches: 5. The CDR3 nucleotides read TGTGCCAGCAGCGTAGACCTAGCGGGAGGGCCAGAGCAGTTCTTC. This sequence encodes CASSVDLAGGPEQFF. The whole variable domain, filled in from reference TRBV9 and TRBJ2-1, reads DSGVTQTPKHLITATGQRVTLRCSPRSGDLSVYWYQQSLDQGLQFLIQYYNGEERAKGNILERFSAQQFPDLHSELNLSSLELGDSALYFCASSVDLAGGPEQFFGPGTRLTVL.

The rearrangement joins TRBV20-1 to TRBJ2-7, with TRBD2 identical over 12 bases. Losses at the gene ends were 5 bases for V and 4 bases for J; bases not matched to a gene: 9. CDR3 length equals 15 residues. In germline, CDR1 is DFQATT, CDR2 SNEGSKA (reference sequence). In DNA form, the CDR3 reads TGCAGTGCTGAGGGACTAGCGGGCCTTATTTACGAGCAGTACTTC. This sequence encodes CSAEGLAGLIYEQYF.

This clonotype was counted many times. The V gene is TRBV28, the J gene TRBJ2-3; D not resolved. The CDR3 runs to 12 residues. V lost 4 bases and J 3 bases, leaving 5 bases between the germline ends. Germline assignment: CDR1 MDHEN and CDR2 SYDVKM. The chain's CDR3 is CASSSGTDTQYF. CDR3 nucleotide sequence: TGTGCCAGCAGTTCAGGAACAGATACGCAGTATTTT.

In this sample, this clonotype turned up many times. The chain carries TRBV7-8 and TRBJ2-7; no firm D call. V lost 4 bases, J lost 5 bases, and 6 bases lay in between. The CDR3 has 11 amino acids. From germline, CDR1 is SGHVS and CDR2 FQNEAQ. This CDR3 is CASSWINEQYF. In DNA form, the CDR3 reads TGTGCCAGCAGCTGGATCAACGAGCAGTACTTC. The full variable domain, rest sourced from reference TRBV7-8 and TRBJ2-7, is GAGVSQSPRYKVAKRGQDVALRCDPISGHVSLFWYQQALGQGPEFLTYFQNEAQLDKSGLPSDRFFAERPEGSVSTLKIQRTQQEDSAVYLCASSWINEQYFGPGTRLTVT.

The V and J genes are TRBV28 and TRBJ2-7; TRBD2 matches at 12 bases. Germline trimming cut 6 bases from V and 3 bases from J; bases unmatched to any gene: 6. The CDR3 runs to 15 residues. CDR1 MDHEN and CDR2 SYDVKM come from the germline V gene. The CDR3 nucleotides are TGTGCCAGCAGCTCTCGACTAGCGGGAGACTACGAGCAGTACTTC. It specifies CASSSRLAGDYEQYF.

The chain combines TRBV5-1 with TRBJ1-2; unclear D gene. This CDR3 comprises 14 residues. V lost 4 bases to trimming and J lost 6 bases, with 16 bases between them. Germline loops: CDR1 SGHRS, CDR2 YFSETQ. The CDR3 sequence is CASSAQEASDGYTF. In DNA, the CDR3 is TGCGCCAGCAGCGCCCAGGAAGCAAGCGATGGCTACACCTTC.

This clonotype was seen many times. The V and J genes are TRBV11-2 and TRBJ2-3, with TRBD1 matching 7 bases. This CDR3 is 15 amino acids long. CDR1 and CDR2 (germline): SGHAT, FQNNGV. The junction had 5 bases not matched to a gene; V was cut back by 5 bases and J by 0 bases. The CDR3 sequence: CASSPWTGSTDTQYF. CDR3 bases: TGTGCCAGCAGCCCGTGGACAGGAAGCACAGATACGCAGTATTTT. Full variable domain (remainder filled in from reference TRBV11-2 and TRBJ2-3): EAGVAQSPRYKIIEKRQSVAFWCNPISGHATLYWYQQILGQGPKLLIQFQNNGVVDDSQLPKDRFSAERLKGVDSTLKIQPAKLEDSAVYLCASSPWTGSTDTQYFGPGTRLTVL.

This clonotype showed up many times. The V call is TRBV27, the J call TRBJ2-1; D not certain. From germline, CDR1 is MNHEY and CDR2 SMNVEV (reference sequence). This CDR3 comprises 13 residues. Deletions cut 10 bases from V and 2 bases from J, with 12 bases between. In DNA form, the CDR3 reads TGTGCCACCGCGACGACAACCTACAATGAGCAGTTCTTC. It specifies CATATTTYNEQFF.

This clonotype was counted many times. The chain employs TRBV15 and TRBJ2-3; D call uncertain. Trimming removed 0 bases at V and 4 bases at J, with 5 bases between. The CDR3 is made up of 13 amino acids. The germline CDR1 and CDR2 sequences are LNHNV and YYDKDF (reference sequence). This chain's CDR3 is CATSRDLADTQYF. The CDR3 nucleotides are TGTGCCACCAGCAGAGATCTGGCAGATACGCAGTATTTT.